The rows below give T cell receptor beta chains drawn from one sample of a study of chemoradiotherapy in HPV16-positive cancers. TCRdb's table, derived via immunoSEQ multiplex PCR, lists solely in-frame clones and lacks some. The table shows about 27,000 clones, with roughly 92% occurring only once. The source material was blood, sampled from a patient who underwent chemoradiotherapy. These TCRs come from a human donor with HPV-associated anogenital cancer. Each CDR3 is given with its conserved first and last residue. D genes are given only for firm matches. Expanded clones are given a class, and other clones once, few, many or no size at all.

clone size,V gene,D gene,J gene,CDR3 protein,CDR3 DNA
.,TRBV18,.,TRBJ1-5,CASSRGQRQPQHF,TGTGCCAGCTCCCGGGGTCAAAGGCAGCCCCAGCATTTT
.,TRBV18,TRBD1,TRBJ1-1,CASSPTNRGGTEAFF,TGTGCCAGCTCACCAACGAACAGGGGCGGGACTGAAGCTTTCTTT
.,TRBV6-6,TRBD2,TRBJ2-2,CASSRLAGGTGELFF,TGTGCCAGCAGTCGACTAGCGGGAGGCACCGGGGAGCTGTTTTTT
few,TRBV5-4,.,TRBJ2-2,CASSLLLDGAGTGELFF,TGTGCCAGCAGCTTGTTGCTTGACGGAGCCGGTACCGGGGAGCTGTTTTTT
.,TRBV6-1,.,TRBJ1-5,CASSETGNSNQPQHF,TGTGCCAGCAGCGAGACAGGAAATAGCAATCAGCCCCAGCATTTT
.,TRBV7-3,.,TRBJ1-6,CASSFEQFNSPLHF,TGTGCCAGCAGCTTCGAACAGTTCAATTCACCCCTCCACTTT
.,TRBV4-2,TRBD2,TRBJ2-3,CASSQVATSGTDTQYF,TGTGCCAGCAGCCAGGTGGCGACTAGCGGCACAGATACGCAGTATTTT
.,TRBV6-5,.,TRBJ1-1,CASRREYQGSSEAFF,TGTGCCAGCAGACGAGAATACCAGGGCAGCTCTGAAGCTTTCTTT
once,TRBV12-5,TRBD1,TRBJ2-3,CASGLGQGAPDTQYF,TGTGCTAGTGGTTTGGGTCAGGGGGCCCCAGATACGCAGTATTTT
.,TRBV7-5,.,TRBJ2-1,CVRSQDSYLEQFF,TGTGTCAGAAGCCAGGACAGCTACCTTGAGCAGTTCTTC
.,TRBV19,.,TRBJ1-3,CASSMDLAGNTIYF,TGTGCCAGTAGTATGGACCTCGCCGGAAACACCATATATTTT
.,TRBV7-9,.,TRBJ1-1,CASSLDSYLNTEAFF,TGTGCCAGCAGCCTGGACAGCTACCTGAACACTGAAGCTTTCTTT
.,TRBV7-2,TRBD1,TRBJ2-7,CASSNRGWGSYEQYF,TGTGCCAGCAGCAACAGGGGATGGGGGTCCTACGAGCAGTACTTC
.,TRBV4-3,TRBD2,TRBJ2-1,CASSQAGGGYNEQFF,TGCGCCAGCAGCCAAGCCGGGGGAGGGTACAATGAGCAGTTCTTC
.,TRBV2,TRBD1,TRBJ1-5,CASRDRAGRRPQHF,TGTGCCAGCAGAGACAGGGCAGGACGAAGGCCCCAGCATTTT
.,TRBV6-5,.,TRBJ1-1,CASSYSTGGAEAFF,TGTGCCAGCAGTTACTCGACGGGAGGGGCTGAAGCTTTCTTT
once,TRBV28,TRBD2,TRBJ2-1,CASSPGLAGTGQFF,TGTGCCAGCAGTCCTGGACTAGCGGGAACGGGGCAGTTCTTC
.,TRBV28,TRBD1,TRBJ1-5,CASTGQVVGQPQHF,TGTGCCAGCACTGGACAGGTCGTCGGTCAGCCCCAGCATTTT
.,TRBV6-6,.,TRBJ2-1,CASSSDSRSYNEQFF,TGTGCCAGCAGTTCGGACTCCCGCTCCTACAATGAGCAGTTCTTC
.,TRBV7-9,TRBD2,TRBJ2-7,CANGGGANEQYF,TGTGCCAATGGGGGAGGGGCCAACGAGCAGTACTTC
once,TRBV9,TRBD1,TRBJ1-2,CASSQPRLRTGNYYGYTF,TGTGCCAGCAGCCAACCCCGCTTAAGGACAGGGAACTACTATGGCTACACCTTC
.,TRBV6-1,TRBD1,TRBJ2-2,CASSGQETGELFF,TGTGCCAGCAGCGGACAGGAAACCGGGGAGCTGTTTTTT
once,TRBV6-5,.,TRBJ1-2,CASSYSILTNYGYTF,TGTGCCAGCAGTTACTCGATTCTCACGAACTATGGCTACACCTTC
.,TRBV7-2,.,TRBJ1-5,CASSLETGLNQPQHF,TGTGCCAGCAGCTTAGAAACAGGGCTCAATCAGCCCCAGCATTTT
.,TRBV7-9,TRBD1,TRBJ2-1,CASSLSYRGSYNEQFF,TGTGCCAGCAGCTTATCCTACAGGGGATCTTACAATGAGCAGTTCTTC
.,TRBV27,.,TRBJ1-5,CASSSNRNSNQPQHF,TGTGCCAGCAGTTCCAACAGGAATAGCAATCAGCCCCAGCATTTT
.,TRBV9,.,TRBJ2-5,CASSVGGDSTQYF,TGTGCCAGCAGCGTAGGTGGAGACTCCACCCAGTACTTC
.,TRBV2,TRBD2,TRBJ2-3,CASSTQGGVWDTQYF,TGTGCCAGCAGTACCCAGGGAGGGGTTTGGGATACGCAGTATTTT
.,TRBV18,.,TRBJ2-1,CASSPTLGNEQFF,TGTGCCAGCTCACCGACCCTCGGCAATGAGCAGTTCTTC
.,TRBV14,.,TRBJ1-3,CASSHRASSGNTIYF,TGTGCCAGCAGCCACAGGGCGAGCTCTGGAAACACCATATATTTT
.,TRBV19,.,TRBJ1-6,CASSSFGRFFNQGPPSPLHF,TGTGCCAGTAGTAGTTTTGGGAGGTTTTTTAACCAGGGTCCACCTTCACCCCTCCACTTT
.,TRBV27,TRBD1,TRBJ2-7,CASSSLGTGLYEQYF,TGTGCCAGCAGTTCCTTGGGGACAGGGTTATACGAGCAGTACTTC
.,TRBV4-1,.,TRBJ2-2,CASSQEGGAANTGELFF,TGCGCCAGCAGCCAAGAGGGCGGGGCAGCGAACACCGGGGAGCTGTTTTTT
.,TRBV6-5,.,TRBJ2-2,CASSYSRRTNTGELFF,TGTGCCAGCAGTTACTCGAGGCGGACGAACACCGGGGAGCTGTTTTTT
.,TRBV18,TRBD1,TRBJ1-5,CASSRTGLDQPQHF,TGTGCCAGCTCACGGACAGGGCTTGATCAGCCCCAGCATTTT
.,TRBV4-1,TRBD1,TRBJ1-3,CASSQVDRGSDTIYF,TGCGCCAGCAGCCAAGTTGACAGGGGTTCAGACACCATATATTTT
.,TRBV11-2,TRBD1,TRBJ1-1,CASSSLGPPRQGGTEAFF,TGTGCCAGCAGCTCCCTAGGGCCGCCTCGACAGGGCGGCACTGAAGCTTTCTTT
.,TRBV5-4,TRBD1,TRBJ1-2,CASSFGQGASDYGYTF,TGTGCCAGCAGCTTCGGACAGGGGGCGAGTGACTATGGCTACACCTTC
once,TRBV28,.,TRBJ2-7,CASSQDSYEQYF,TGTGCCAGCAGCCAAGACAGCTACGAGCAGTACTTC
.,TRBV12-2,.,TRBJ2-7,CASRLLGQAEPSYEQYF,TGTGCAAGTCGCTTACTCGGGCAAGCGGAGCCCTCCTACGAGCAGTACTTC
once,TRBV7-2,.,TRBJ2-1,CASSLAERTGGRLAGRYEQFF,TGTGCCAGCAGCTTAGCGGAAAGGACAGGGGGGCGCCTAGCGGGAAGGTATGAGCAGTTCTTC
.,TRBV14,.,TRBJ1-2,CASSQDLGSFYGYTF,TGTGCCAGCAGCCAAGATTTGGGGAGTTTCTATGGCTACACCTTC
once,TRBV7-2,.,TRBJ1-1,CASSLVKGLSTEAFF,TGTGCCAGCAGCTTAGTTAAAGGGCTCAGCACTGAAGCTTTCTTT
.,TRBV27,.,TRBJ1-5,CASSFVGNQPQHF,TGTGCCAGCAGTTTTGTAGGCAATCAGCCCCAGCATTTT
medium-sized,TRBV28,TRBD1,TRBJ2-3,CASSPTGGTDTQYF,TGTGCCAGCAGTCCCACAGGGGGCACAGATACGCAGTATTTT
.,TRBV2,TRBD1,TRBJ2-7,CASSDIQGQGSYEQYF,TGTGCCAGCAGTGATATCCAGGGACAGGGGAGCTACGAGCAGTACTTC
once,TRBV19,.,TRBJ1-5,CASSSVRERGNQPQHF,TGTGCCAGTAGTAGCGTAAGAGAGAGGGGGAATCAGCCCCAGCATTTT